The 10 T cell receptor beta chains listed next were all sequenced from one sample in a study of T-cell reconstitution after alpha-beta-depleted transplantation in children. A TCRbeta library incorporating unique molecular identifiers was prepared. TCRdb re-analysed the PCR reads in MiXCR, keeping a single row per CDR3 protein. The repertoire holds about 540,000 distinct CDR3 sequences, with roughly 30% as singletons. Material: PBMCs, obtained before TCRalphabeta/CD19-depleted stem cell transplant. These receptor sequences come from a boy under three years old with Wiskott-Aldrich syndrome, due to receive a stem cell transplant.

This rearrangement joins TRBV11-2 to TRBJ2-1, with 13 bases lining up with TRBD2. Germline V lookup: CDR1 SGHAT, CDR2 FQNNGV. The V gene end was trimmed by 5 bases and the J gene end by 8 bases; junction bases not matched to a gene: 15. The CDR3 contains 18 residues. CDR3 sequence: CASSPQPGLAGMGDEQFF. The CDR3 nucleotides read TGTGCCAGCAGCCCCCAACCGGGACTAGCGGGAATGGGGGATGAGCAGTTCTTC.

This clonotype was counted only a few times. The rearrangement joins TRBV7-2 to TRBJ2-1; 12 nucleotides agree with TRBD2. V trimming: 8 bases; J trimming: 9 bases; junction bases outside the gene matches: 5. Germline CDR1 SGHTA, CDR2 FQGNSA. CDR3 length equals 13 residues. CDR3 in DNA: TGTGCCAGCCGACTAGCGGGAGTCGGTGAGCAGTTCTTC. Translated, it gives CASRLAGVGEQFF.

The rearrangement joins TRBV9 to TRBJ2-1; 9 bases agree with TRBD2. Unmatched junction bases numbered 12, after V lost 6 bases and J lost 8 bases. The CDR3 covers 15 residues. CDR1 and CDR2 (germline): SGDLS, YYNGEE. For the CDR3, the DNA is TGTGCCAGCACCAGGAGCGGGAGGAATATGGATGAGCAGTTCTTC. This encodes CASTRSGRNMDEQFF.

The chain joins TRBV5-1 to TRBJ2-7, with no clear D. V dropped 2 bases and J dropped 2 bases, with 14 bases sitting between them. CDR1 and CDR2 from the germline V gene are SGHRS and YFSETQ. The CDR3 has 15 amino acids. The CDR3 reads CASSFARGVTYEQYF. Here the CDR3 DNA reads TGCGCCAGCAGCTTTGCCCGTGGAGTAACCTACGAGCAGTACTTC.

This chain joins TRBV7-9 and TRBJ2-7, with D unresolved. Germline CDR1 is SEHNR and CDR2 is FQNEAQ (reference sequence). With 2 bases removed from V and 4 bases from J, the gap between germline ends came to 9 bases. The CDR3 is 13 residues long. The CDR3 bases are TGTGCCAGCAGCTTACCAATTGGATACGAGCAGTACTTC. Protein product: CASSLPIGYEQYF.

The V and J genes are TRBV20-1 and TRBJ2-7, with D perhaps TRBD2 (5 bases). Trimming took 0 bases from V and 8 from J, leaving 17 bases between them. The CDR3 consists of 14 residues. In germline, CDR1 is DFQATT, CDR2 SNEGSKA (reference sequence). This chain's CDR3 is CSARDLLVPTKQYF. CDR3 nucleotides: TGCAGTGCTAGAGACCTACTAGTTCCTACGAAGCAGTACTTC.

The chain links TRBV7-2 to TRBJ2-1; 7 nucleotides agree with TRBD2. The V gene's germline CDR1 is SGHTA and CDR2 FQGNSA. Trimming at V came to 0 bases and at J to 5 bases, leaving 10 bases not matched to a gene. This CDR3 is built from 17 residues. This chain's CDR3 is CASSLAAGVNPHNEQFF. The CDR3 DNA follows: TGTGCCAGCAGCTTAGCTGCGGGAGTCAATCCCCACAATGAGCAGTTCTTC.

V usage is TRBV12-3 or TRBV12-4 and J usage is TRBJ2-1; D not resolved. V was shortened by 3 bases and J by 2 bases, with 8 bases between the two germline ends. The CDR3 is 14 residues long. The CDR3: CASSFSATYNEQFF. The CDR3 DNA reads TGTGCCAGCAGTTTCAGCGCTACCTACAATGAGCAGTTCTTC.

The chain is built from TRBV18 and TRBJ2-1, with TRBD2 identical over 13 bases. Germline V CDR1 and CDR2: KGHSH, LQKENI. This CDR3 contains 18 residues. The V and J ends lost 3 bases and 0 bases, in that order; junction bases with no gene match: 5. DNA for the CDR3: TGTGCCAGCTCACCGATAGGACTAGCGGGAGTCTCCTACAATGAGCAGTTCTTC. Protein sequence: CASSPIGLAGVSYNEQFF. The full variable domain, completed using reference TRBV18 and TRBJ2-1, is NAGVMQNPRHLVRRRGQEARLRCSPMKGHSHVYWYRQLPEEGLKFMVYLQKENIIDESGMPKERFSAEFPKEGPSILRIQQVVRGDSAAYFCASSPIGLAGVSYNEQFFGPGTRLTVL.

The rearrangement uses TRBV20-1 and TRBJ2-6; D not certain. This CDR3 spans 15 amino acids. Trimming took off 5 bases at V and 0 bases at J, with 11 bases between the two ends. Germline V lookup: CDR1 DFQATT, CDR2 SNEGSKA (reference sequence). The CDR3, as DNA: TGCAGTGCTTTCGAGAGGTTCTCTGGGGCCAACGTCCTGACTTTC. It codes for CSAFERFSGANVLTF.